A single sample gave rise to the 25 T cell receptor beta chains below, sequenced in a study of blood T cell repertoires in COVID-19. Assay used: immunoSEQ multiplex PCR; TCRdb lists only in-frame clones, some missing. The sample has some 130,000 clones, about 89% seen once; the top ten hold roughly 2.9%. Material: peripheral blood. Receptors originate from a man aged 55 to 70 with active or convalescent COVID-19.

The gene calls are TRBV29-1 and TRBJ2-1; 9 bases fit TRBD1. The CDR3 is 11 amino acids. In germline, CDR1 is SQVTM, CDR2 ANQGSEA. V shed 7 bases, J shed 7 bases, and the junction held 2 bases outside the gene matches. The CDR3 here is CSGGTGNEQFF. The CDR3 DNA reads as TGCAGCGGGGGGACAGGGAATGAGCAGTTCTTC.

CDR3 protein: CASSTDENTEAFF. The CDR3 region has the DNA TGTGCCAGCAGCACAGACGAGAACACTGAAGCTTTCTTT. V is TRBV28 and J is TRBJ1-1; D uncertain. The CDR3 sequence is 13 residues long. V gave up 6 bases and J gave up 1 base, with 9 bases separating them. From germline, CDR1 is MDHEN and CDR2 SYDVKM.

This chain connects TRBV2 to TRBJ1-2, with D uncertain. The CDR3 runs 15 residues. Trimming stripped 2 bases from V and 5 bases from J, with 15 bases between. Germline V gives CDR1 SNHLY, CDR2 FYNNEI. The CDR3 region is CASSEKEGWVYGYTF. The DNA for the CDR3 is TGTGCCAGCAGTGAAAAGGAGGGTTGGGTTTATGGCTACACCTTC.

The CDR3 reads CASSLAPSGPPQHF. The DNA for the CDR3 is TGTGCCAGCAGCTTAGCGCCTTCAGGGCCGCCCCAGCATTTT. V is TRBV7-2 and J is TRBJ1-5; the D gene is possibly TRBD1 (5 bases). V was pared by 0 bases and J by 9 bases, with 12 bases between. Germline values: CDR1 SGHTA, CDR2 FQGNSA. CDR3 length: 14 amino acids.

This clone showed up just once. This chain uses TRBV2 with TRBJ2-1; weak D call: TRBD1 (6 bases). CDR3 size: 12 residues. Germline CDR1 and CDR2: SNHLY and FYNNEI. V shed 5 bases and J shed 6 bases, with 8 bases lying between them. The CDR3 spells CASSTGFNEQFF. CDR3 DNA: TGTGCCAGCAGTACAGGGTTCAATGAGCAGTTCTTC. The whole variable domain, remainder taken from reference TRBV2 and TRBJ2-1, is EPEVTQTPSHQVTQMGQEVILRCVPISNHLYFYWYRQILGQKVEFLVSFYNNEISEKSEIFDDQFSVERPDGSNFTLKIRSTKLEDSAMYFCASSTGFNEQFFGPGTRLTVL.

The chain carries TRBV12-3 or TRBV12-4 and TRBJ1-2, with D perhaps matching TRBD1 (5 bases). This CDR3 contains 12 residues. The germline V and J ends were trimmed by 8 bases and 2 bases, with 9 bases remaining between them. CDR3 region: CASGAGNYGYTF. CDR3 DNA sequence: TGTGCCAGCGGGGCAGGAAACTATGGCTACACCTTC.

The chain has TRBV25-1 and TRBJ1-1; no firm D call. CDR1 MGHDK and CDR2 SYGVNS come from the germline V gene. The CDR3 runs to 13 residues. The V end was cut by 4 bases, the J end by 6 bases, with 12 bases between. The CDR3 loop is CASSVDGGSEAFF. The CDR3 DNA reads TGTGCCAGCAGTGTGGACGGAGGATCTGAAGCTTTCTTT.

Regarding this clone: Different DNA sequences within this sample yield the same CDR3. The chain joins TRBV18 to TRBJ2-5; 8 bases are shared with TRBD1. J lost 5 bases, V lost 4 bases, and 6 bases had no gene match. The CDR3 has 14 amino acids. Per the germline V gene, CDR1 is KGHSH and CDR2 is LQKENI. The CDR3 DNA reads as TGTGCCAGCTCACTAGGACAGGGCGGGGAGACCCAGTACTTC. Translation gives CASSLGQGGETQYF.

The chain uses TRBV6-6 and TRBJ2-7; perhaps TRBD1 as D (5 bases). This CDR3 comprises 15 residues. Germline CDR1 and CDR2: MNHNY and SVGAGI (reference sequence). Trimming cost V 0 bases and J 2 bases, with 11 bases left between them. Here the CDR3 DNA reads TGTGCCAGCAGTTACTCGTGGACAAAGACCTACGAGCAGTACTTC. This translates into CASSYSWTKTYEQYF.

The rearrangement uses TRBV7-2 and TRBJ2-3, with a tentative D call TRBD2 (5 bases). The CDR3 has 16 residues. The germline V gene encodes CDR1 SGHTA and CDR2 FQGNSA. Between the trimmed V and J ends, which lost 5 bases and 1 base, there was a span of 16 bases. CDR3 loop: CASSPRRLSGTDTQYF. The CDR3 region has the DNA TGTGCCAGCAGCCCCCGGAGGCTTTCTGGCACAGATACGCAGTATTTT.

The chain carries TRBV28 and TRBJ2-7, with TRBD2 as a possible D gene (5 bases). The CDR3 totals 15 residues. The V gene lost 4 bases and the J gene lost 2 bases, with 15 bases spanning the gap. Germline V gene data show CDR1 as MDHEN and CDR2 as SYDVKM. CDR3 nucleotide sequence: TGTGCCAGCAGTTCGGAGCAGAGAGGGACCTACGAGCAGTACTTC. Translated, it gives CASSSEQRGTYEQYF.

The rearrangement joins TRBV29-1 to TRBJ2-1, with TRBD2 matching over 12 bases. Germline-derived CDR1 and CDR2 are SQVTM and ANQGSEA. The CDR3 has 14 residues. Losses at the gene ends were 4 bases for V and 4 bases for J; bases not matched to a gene: 2. CDR3 residues: CSVGTSGEYNEQFF. In nucleotides, the CDR3 is TGCAGCGTTGGGACTAGCGGGGAGTACAATGAGCAGTTCTTC.

This rearrangement joins TRBV3-1 (or the pseudogene TRBV3-2) to TRBJ2-2; TRBD1 aligns across 9 bases. This CDR3 contains 18 residues. The germline V gene has CDR1 LGHDT and CDR2 YNNKEL (reference sequence). The junction had 8 bases not matched to a gene; V was cut back by 1 base and J by 2 bases. The CDR3 DNA sequence: TGTGCCAGCAGCCAAGGAAGGGACAGGGAGGGAAACACCGGGGAGCTGTTTTTT. It yields the protein CASSQGRDREGNTGELFF.

The chain combines TRBV27 with TRBJ1-5; D perhaps matches TRBD1 (5 bases). V was trimmed by 1 base and J by 2 bases, leaving 9 bases between them. Germline assignment: CDR1 MNHEY and CDR2 SMNVEV (reference sequence). This CDR3 comprises 15 residues. CDR3 sequence: CASSLWGPGNQPQHF. CDR3 DNA: TGTGCCAGCAGTTTATGGGGCCCTGGCAATCAGCCCCAGCATTTT.

This chain connects TRBV13 to TRBJ1-1; D possibly corresponds to TRBD1 (5 bases). This CDR3 contains 15 residues. Trimming shortened V by 6 bases and J by 1 base, and 15 bases separated the two germline ends. Germline CDR1 and CDR2: PRHDT and FYEKMQ (reference sequence). The CDR3 loop is CASSIVPTENTEAFF. In nucleotides, the CDR3 is TGTGCCAGCAGTATAGTCCCGACAGAGAACACTGAAGCTTTCTTT.

V usage is TRBV4-1 and J usage is TRBJ1-4, with D unresolved. V was pared by 3 bases and J by 6 bases, with 23 bases between. The CDR3 is 18 amino acids. The V gene's germline CDR1 is MGHRA and CDR2 YSYEKL. CDR3 residues: CASSQENGGGKADEKLFF. For the CDR3, the DNA is TGCGCCAGCAGCCAGGAAAATGGAGGTGGTAAGGCGGATGAAAAACTGTTTTTT.

This sequence joins TRBV7-2 and TRBJ1-1; no clear D. The CDR3 runs 16 residues. CDR1 and CDR2 from the germline V gene are SGHTA and FQGNSA. Trimming pared 4 bases from V and 0 bases from J, leaving 15 bases between. The CDR3 sequence is CASSSRLLPLNTEAFF. CDR3 DNA: TGTGCCAGCAGCTCTAGACTCCTCCCCCTGAACACTGAAGCTTTCTTT.

This rearrangement joins TRBV18 to TRBJ2-1; D unresolved. Germline V gene lookup returns CDR1 KGHSH and CDR2 LQKENI. The CDR3 runs to 15 residues. V gave up 2 bases and J gave up 0 bases, with 8 bases separating them. In DNA, the CDR3 is TGTGCCAGCTCACCATCGAGTAGCTCCTACAATGAGCAGTTCTTC. Encoded protein: CASSPSSSSYNEQFF.

The rearrangement uses TRBV28 and TRBJ1-6; 8 positions agree with TRBD1. The CDR3 extends over 16 amino acids. Trimming took 3 bases from V and 10 from J; bases not matched to a gene: 11. Germline values: CDR1 MDHEN, CDR2 SYDVKM. CDR3 region: CASSLVPQGANSPLHF. The CDR3 coding sequence is TGTGCCAGCAGTTTGGTTCCGCAGGGGGCGAACTCACCCCTCCACTTT.

V gene TRBV6-4 combines with J gene TRBJ1-6, with D uncertain. The CDR3 extends over 13 amino acids. Germline V gives CDR1 MRHNA, CDR2 SNTAGT. CDR3 sequence (DNA): TGTGTCCCTCCGGGTACTCTTAATTCACCCCTCCACTTT. Its translation: CVPPGTLNSPLHF.

V gene TRBV6-2 or TRBV6-3 combines with J gene TRBJ2-3, with a tentative D call TRBD2 (6 bases). The CDR3 totals 14 residues. Looked up from germline, CDR1 is MNHEY and CDR2 is SVGEGT. Between the trimmed V and J ends, which lost 6 bases and 4 bases, there was a span of 14 bases. In DNA form, the CDR3 reads TGTGCCAGCAGCGCGACCCGGGGGTCAGATACGCAGTATTTT. Encoded protein: CASSATRGSDTQYF.

The V gene is TRBV7-9, the J gene TRBJ1-6; D not resolved. CDR3 length: 15 residues. The V end lost 5 bases, the J end lost 0 bases, and 8 bases lay between the germline ends. The V gene's germline CDR1 is SEHNR and CDR2 FQNEAQ (reference sequence). The DNA for the CDR3 is TGTGCCAGCAGCCCTGGTAGCTCCTATAATTCACCCCTCCACTTT. It specifies CASSPGSSYNSPLHF.

In DNA, the CDR3 is TGTGCCAGCAGTAATACAGGGGGCACTGAAGCTTTCTTT. This encodes CASSNTGGTEAFF. The chain couples TRBV6-5 to TRBJ1-1, with 8 bases that match TRBD1. V gave up 5 bases and J gave up 4 bases; unmatched junction bases: 3. The CDR3 sequence is 13 residues long. Germline CDR1 and CDR2: MNHEY and SVGAGI.

V and J are TRBV12-3 or TRBV12-4 and TRBJ2-5, with D perhaps TRBD2 (5 bases). There are 13 residues in the CDR3. Trimming left V 2 bases short and J 5 bases short, with 9 bases between. CDR3 DNA: TGTGCCAGCAGTTTAAGCGGCGGCGAGACCCAGTACTTC. Translation: CASSLSGGETQYF.

This clone appeared once. The chain uses TRBV27 and TRBJ1-1; 7 nucleotides agree with TRBD1. CDR1 is MNHEY, CDR2 SMNVEV, per germline (reference sequence). Trimming removed 6 bases from V and 1 base from J; junction bases left unmatched: 5. There are 14 residues in the CDR3. CDR3 in amino acids: CASRLGGPNTEAFF. The CDR3 DNA follows: TGTGCCAGCAGGTTAGGGGGCCCGAACACTGAAGCTTTCTTT.